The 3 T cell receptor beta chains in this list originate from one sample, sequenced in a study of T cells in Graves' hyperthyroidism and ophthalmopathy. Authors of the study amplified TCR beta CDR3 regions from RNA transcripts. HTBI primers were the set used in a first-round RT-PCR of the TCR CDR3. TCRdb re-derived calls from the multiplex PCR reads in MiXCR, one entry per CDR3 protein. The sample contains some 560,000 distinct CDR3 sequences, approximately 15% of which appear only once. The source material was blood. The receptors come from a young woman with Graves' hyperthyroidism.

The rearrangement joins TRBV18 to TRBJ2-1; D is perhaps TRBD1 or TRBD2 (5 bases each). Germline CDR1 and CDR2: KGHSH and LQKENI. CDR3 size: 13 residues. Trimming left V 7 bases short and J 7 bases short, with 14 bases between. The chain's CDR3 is CASLPGTWNEQFF. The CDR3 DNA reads TGTGCCAGCTTACCCGGGACGTGGAATGAGCAGTTCTTC.

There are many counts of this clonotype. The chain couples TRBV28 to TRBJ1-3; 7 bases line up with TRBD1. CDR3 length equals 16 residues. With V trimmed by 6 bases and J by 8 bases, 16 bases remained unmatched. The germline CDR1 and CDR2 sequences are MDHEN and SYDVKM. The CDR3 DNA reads TGTGCCAGCAGGGGCCCGGGACAGCAGACATTCCACACCATATATTTT. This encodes CASRGPGQQTFHTIYF.

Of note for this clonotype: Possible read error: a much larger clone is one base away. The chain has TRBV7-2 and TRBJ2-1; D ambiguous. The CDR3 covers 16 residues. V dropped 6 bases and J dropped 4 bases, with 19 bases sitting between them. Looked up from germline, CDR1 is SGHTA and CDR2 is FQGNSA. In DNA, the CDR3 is TGTGCCAGCAGAGCCTGGAGAGCTTTGGGGTACAATGAGCAGTTCTTC. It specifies CASRAWRALGYNEQFF.